These 31 T cell receptor beta chains came from one sample sequenced in a study of OX40 agonist ivuxolimab in advanced cancers. Some clones are missing from TCRdb's copy, which holds only in-frame ones; the method was immunoSEQ multiplex PCR. The table lists 60,000 to 100,000 clones, nearly 95% of them singletons. This material consisted of CD4+ or CD8+ T cells sorted from blood, taken in a trial of the OX40 agonist ivuxolimab. The receptors come from an adult with an advanced solid tumor such as melanoma, head and neck, liver or kidney cancer.

The chain carries TRBV14 and TRBJ1-2, with D unresolved. V lost 0 bases, J lost 2 bases, and 13 bases lay in between. This CDR3 is 16 amino acids long. Germline CDR1 SGHDN, CDR2 FVKESK. This chain's CDR3 is CASSQDLGIPNYGYTF. The CDR3 nucleotides are TGTGCCAGCAGCCAAGATCTAGGGATCCCCAACTATGGCTACACCTTC.

The gene calls are TRBV5-6 and TRBJ2-7; tentative D call: TRBD2 (6 bases). This CDR3 has 14 amino acids. V lost 0 bases to trimming and J lost 2 bases, with 9 bases between them. Germline V gene lookup returns CDR1 SGHDT and CDR2 YYEEEE. The CDR3 spells CASSLAGVPYEQYF. The CDR3 DNA reads TGTGCCAGCAGCTTGGCGGGGGTACCCTACGAGCAGTACTTC.

This chain joins TRBV7-9 and TRBJ1-3; D is perhaps TRBD1 (6 bases). The CDR3 is made up of 14 amino acids. The V gene's germline CDR1 is SEHNR and CDR2 FQNEAQ (reference sequence). V shed 5 bases and J shed 8 bases, with 16 bases lying between them. The CDR3 DNA is TGTGCCAGCAGCGCCCAGGGGCCGTATGACACCATATATTTT. Its translation: CASSAQGPYDTIYF.

The chain links TRBV27 to TRBJ1-2; 7 bases fit TRBD1. V gave up 3 bases and J gave up 7 bases; unmatched junction bases: 5. Germline loops: CDR1 MNHEY, CDR2 SMNVEV (reference sequence). CDR3 length equals 13 residues. The CDR3 region is CASSFRQGSGYTF. The CDR3 DNA is TGTGCCAGCAGTTTTCGACAGGGTAGTGGCTACACCTTC.

V usage is TRBV27 and J usage is TRBJ2-2, with TRBD1 matching over 9 bases. The CDR3 is made up of 16 amino acids. The V and J ends lost 5 bases and 4 bases, in that order; junction bases with no gene match: 8. Germline CDR1 MNHEY, CDR2 SMNVEV (reference sequence). The CDR3 DNA follows: TGTGCCAGCAGTATGAACAGGGGGCAAGGCACCGGGGAGCTGTTTTTT. Its translation is CASSMNRGQGTGELFF.

This chain joins TRBV25-1 and TRBJ2-1; 9 bases fit TRBD1. Germline CDR1 is MGHDK and CDR2 is SYGVNS. The CDR3 length is 16 residues. The ends lost 8 bases at V and 8 bases at J; junction bases unmatched: 16. This chain's CDR3 is CASDWGPGQGDYEQFF. The CDR3 DNA follows: TGTGCCAGCGACTGGGGGCCGGGACAGGGAGACTATGAGCAGTTCTTC. The variable domain in full, completed from reference TRBV25-1 and TRBJ2-1, reads EADIYQTPRYLVIGTGKKITLECSQTMGHDKMYWYQQDPGMELHLIHYSYGVNSTEKGDLSSESTVSRIRTEHFPLTLESARPSHTSQYLCASDWGPGQGDYEQFFGPGTRLTVL.

V is TRBV4-1 and J is TRBJ2-1; D is possibly TRBD2 (6 bases). The CDR3 contains 15 residues. Germline CDR1 and CDR2: MGHRA and YSYEKL. Trimming left V 0 bases short and J 9 bases short, with 15 bases between. The CDR3 sequence: CASSQDSLMGGEQFF. In DNA, the CDR3 is TGCGCCAGCAGCCAAGATTCCCTAATGGGGGGTGAGCAGTTCTTC.

V gene TRBV10-3 combines with J gene TRBJ2-5; TRBD2 aligns across 10 bases. Germline V gives CDR1 ENHRY, CDR2 SYGVKD. The CDR3 loop spans 15 amino acids. Trimming cost V 0 bases and J 5 bases; bases outside gene matches: 3. The CDR3 here is CAISESGGLAETQYF. CDR3 nucleotides: TGTGCCATCAGTGAGTCGGGGGGACTAGCGGAGACCCAGTACTTC.

In DNA form, the CDR3 reads TGTGCCAGCAGTGTGGAAATAGGTAGCTCTGGGGCCAACGTCCTGACTTTC. This translates into CASSVEIGSSGANVLTF. The chain has TRBV9 and TRBJ2-6; D gene uncertain. CDR1 SGDLS and CDR2 YYNGEE come from the germline V gene. The V gene lost 5 bases and the J gene lost 0 bases, with 15 bases spanning the gap. This CDR3 has 17 amino acids.

The chain has TRBV18 and TRBJ2-1, with 9 nucleotides matching TRBD2. Germline-derived CDR1 and CDR2 are KGHSH and LQKENI. V gave up 9 bases and J gave up 3 bases; unmatched junction bases: 24. This CDR3 has 20 amino acids. The DNA for the CDR3 is TGTGCCAGTCAAAACCCCGGTGACAGTATGGAGACTAGCGGCTACAATGAGCAGTTCTTC. Amino acid sequence: CASQNPGDSMETSGYNEQFF.

V is TRBV5-1 and J is TRBJ1-2, with D unresolved. The CDR3 spans 13 residues. Germline loops: CDR1 SGHRS, CDR2 YFSETQ. V gave up 1 base and J gave up 8 bases, with 12 bases separating them. For the CDR3, the DNA is TGCGCCAGCAGCTTGTCAAGGGCGGACGGCTACACCTTC. Its protein product is CASSLSRADGYTF. The entire variable domain, with the rest obtained from reference TRBV5-1 and TRBJ1-2, is as follows: KAGVTQTPRYLIKTRGQQVTLSCSPISGHRSVSWYQQTPGQGLQFLFEYFSETQRNKGNFPGRFSGRQFSNSRSEMNVSTLELGDSALYLCASSLSRADGYTFGSGTRLTVV.

This chain uses TRBV11-2 with TRBJ2-3, with 11 bases identical to TRBD2. V lost 5 bases and J lost 1; bases outside the gene matches: 5. This CDR3 spans 16 amino acids. The germline gives CDR1 SGHAT, CDR2 FQNNGV. The CDR3 coding sequence is TGTGCCAGCAGCCCCCCGGGACTAGCGGGCACAGATACGCAGTATTTT. Translated: CASSPPGLAGTDTQYF.

The chain has TRBV4-1 and TRBJ2-2, with 11 bases aligning to TRBD2. Trimming cost V 0 bases and J 4 bases; bases outside gene matches: 10. CDR3 length equals 19 residues. Germline V gene lookup returns CDR1 MGHRA and CDR2 YSYEKL. The CDR3 DNA follows: TGCGCCAGCAGCCAAGACAGGGAACTAGGGACTAGCGGCACCGGGGAGCTGTTTTTT. Residues: CASSQDRELGTSGTGELFF.

The gene calls are TRBV5-4 and TRBJ2-7; no firm D call. The germline V gene encodes CDR1 SGHNT and CDR2 YYREEE (reference sequence). The CDR3 runs to 14 residues. V lost 0 bases and J 1 base, leaving 8 bases between the germline ends. CDR3 sequence (DNA): TGTGCCAGCAGCTTGGGGACGGAATCCTACGAGCAGTACTTC. Translation: CASSLGTESYEQYF.

The chain combines TRBV7-9 with TRBJ2-3; the D gene could be TRBD1 or TRBD2 (5 bases each). Germline CDR1 SEHNR, CDR2 FQNEAQ (reference sequence). Trimming left V 2 bases short and J 6 bases short, with 15 bases between. The CDR3 has 15 amino acids. The CDR3 loop reads CASSLPRGGEDTQYF. As DNA, the CDR3 is TGTGCCAGCAGCTTACCGAGGGGTGGCGAGGATACGCAGTATTTT. The full variable domain, rest sourced from reference TRBV7-9 and TRBJ2-3, is DTGVSQNPRHKITKRGQNVTFRCDPISEHNRLYWYRQTLGQGPEFLTYFQNEAQLEKSRLLSDRFSAERPKGSFSTLEIQRTEQGDSAMYLCASSLPRGGEDTQYFGPGTRLTVL.

V gene TRBV30 combines with J gene TRBJ1-2, with 8 bases fitting TRBD1. The CDR3 runs 12 residues. The V and J ends lost 7 bases and 3 bases, in that order; junction bases with no gene match: 4. The germline gives CDR1 GTSNPN, CDR2 SVGIG (reference sequence). This CDR3 reads CASSDRDYGYTF. The CDR3 coding sequence is TGTGCCTCCTCGGACAGGGACTATGGCTACACCTTC.

CDR3 loop: CASSQAGQGNPYYGYTF. The CDR3 DNA reads TGCGCCAGCAGCCAAGCCGGACAGGGTAATCCCTACTATGGCTACACCTTC. This chain links TRBV4-3 with TRBJ1-2; 8 bases are shared with TRBD1. The CDR3 covers 17 residues. Germline V gene data show CDR1 as LGHNA and CDR2 as YSLEER. Unmatched junction bases numbered 10, after V lost 1 base and J lost 3 bases.

The chain combines TRBV11-2 with TRBJ2-5; D possibly uses TRBD1 or TRBD2 (5 bases each). Trimming shortened V by 4 bases and J by 5 bases, and 20 bases separated the two germline ends. The V gene's germline CDR1 is SGHAT and CDR2 FQNNGV. CDR3 length: 16 residues. As DNA, the CDR3 is TGTGCCAGCAGCTCACGTGTGAGGGGCCTAAGGGAGACCCAGTACTTC. Amino acids: CASSSRVRGLRETQYF.

In its sample, this clone was seen once. The rearrangement links TRBV7-9 to TRBJ1-4; D might be TRBD1 (5 bases). V shed 2 bases and J shed 0 bases, with 10 bases lying between them. Germline values: CDR1 SEHNR, CDR2 FQNEAQ (reference sequence). The CDR3 consists of 16 residues. The CDR3 sequence is CASSLRVRATNEKLFF. The CDR3, as DNA: TGTGCCAGCAGCTTACGGGTCAGGGCAACTAATGAAAAACTGTTTTTT. Complete variable domain (other parts from reference TRBV7-9 and TRBJ1-4): DTGVSQNPRHKITKRGQNVTFRCDPISEHNRLYWYRQTLGQGPEFLTYFQNEAQLEKSRLLSDRFSAERPKGSFSTLEIQRTEQGDSAMYLCASSLRVRATNEKLFFGSGTQLSVL.

The rearrangement uses TRBV29-1 and TRBJ2-7; D possibly corresponds to TRBD1 (5 bases). CDR1 is SQVTM and CDR2 is ANQGSEA in the germline V gene. Deletions cut 6 bases from V and 4 bases from J, with 16 bases between. CDR3 length equals 13 residues. The CDR3 DNA is TGCAGCGTGGAGCAGGGCATCCCTTACGAGCAGTACTTC. Amino acids: CSVEQGIPYEQYF.

The chain employs TRBV27 and TRBJ1-4, with a weak D call TRBD1 (5 bases). V lost 5 bases, J lost 7 bases, and 14 bases lay in between. The CDR3 consists of 14 residues. CDR1 and CDR2 from the germline V gene are MNHEY and SMNVEV (reference sequence). The CDR3 nucleotides are TGTGCCAGCAGTCCTGGGCAGGGCGGTGAAAAACTGTTTTTT. Its protein product is CASSPGQGGEKLFF.

V is TRBV5-1 and J is TRBJ1-1; D gene uncertain. Germline loops: CDR1 SGHRS, CDR2 YFSETQ. This CDR3 region has 14 residues. V lost 4 bases to trimming and J lost 4 bases, with 14 bases between them. The CDR3 loop reads CASSLDGPLTEAFF. The CDR3 bases are TGCGCCAGCAGCCTGGACGGGCCCCTCACTGAAGCTTTCTTT.

The CDR3 DNA is TGTGCCAGCGACCTTACAGGGTGTGGCAATCAGCCCCAGCATTTT. This gives the protein CASDLTGCGNQPQHF. The chain carries TRBV9 and TRBJ1-5, with D perhaps TRBD1 (6 bases). This CDR3 spans 15 amino acids. Trimming took 7 bases from V and 2 from J, leaving 16 bases between them. Germline CDR1 SGDLS, CDR2 YYNGEE.

The chain carries TRBV9 and TRBJ2-1; D uncertain. Germline V gene data show CDR1 as SGDLS and CDR2 as YYNGEE. This CDR3 spans 16 amino acids. Trimming stripped 0 bases from V and 4 bases from J, with 14 bases between. As DNA, the CDR3 is TGTGCCAGCAGCGTAGGTAGGGATGGGTTGTACAATGAGCAGTTCTTC. Protein product: CASSVGRDGLYNEQFF.

This chain links TRBV7-6 with TRBJ1-6, with 7 bases that match TRBD1. The germline CDR1 and CDR2 sequences are SGHVS and FNYEAQ. Trimming removed 5 bases from V and 7 bases from J; junction bases left unmatched: 8. There are 15 residues in the CDR3. This CDR3 reads CASSISTGTNSPLHF. The CDR3 DNA sequence: TGTGCCAGCAGCATCTCGACAGGGACGAATTCACCCCTCCACTTT.

In this sample, this clone turned up once. The chain carries TRBV7-9 and TRBJ1-2; no definite D call. Per germline, CDR1 SEHNR and CDR2 FQNEAQ (reference sequence). V lost 3 bases and J lost 5, with 13 bases in between. The CDR3 length is 14 residues. CDR3 in amino acids: CASSLHPEPYGYTF. CDR3 coding DNA: TGTGCCAGCAGCTTGCATCCGGAGCCGTATGGCTACACCTTC.

This clone occurred once. The chain employs TRBV9 and TRBJ2-5; D is uncertain. V gave up 4 bases and J gave up 0 bases, with 10 bases separating them. From germline, CDR1 is SGDLS and CDR2 YYNGEE. The CDR3 is 14 residues long. CDR3 coding DNA: TGTGCCAGCAGCCCGCTACTGTACCAAGAGACCCAGTACTTC. This encodes CASSPLLYQETQYF.

CDR3 loop: CASSLGQRGGYEQYF. The CDR3 DNA is TGTGCCAGCAGCTTAGGCCAGAGGGGCGGCTACGAGCAGTACTTC. V gene TRBV11-3 combines with J gene TRBJ2-7; D is possibly TRBD1 or TRBD2 (5 bases each). Germline V gene sequence: CDR1 SGHNT, CDR2 YENEEA. V lost 1 base to trimming and J lost 3 bases, with 13 bases between them. The CDR3 spans 15 residues.

The chain couples TRBV6-5 to TRBJ1-2, with D uncertain. CDR3 length: 13 amino acids. V was pared by 6 bases and J by 1 base, with 9 bases between. Germline assignment: CDR1 MNHEY and CDR2 SVGAGI. CDR3 amino acids: CASSSNSNYGYTF. DNA of the CDR3: TGTGCCAGCAGCTCGAACAGTAACTATGGCTACACCTTC.

The chain recombines TRBV6-5 with TRBJ1-5, with TRBD1 matching over 7 bases. CDR3 size: 12 residues. The junction had 3 bases not matched to a gene; V was cut back by 8 bases and J by 5 bases. Germline CDR1 and CDR2: MNHEY and SVGAGI. The CDR3 nucleotides are TGTGCCAGCCGGGACAGCTATCAGCCCCAGCATTTT. As protein: CASRDSYQPQHF.

The chain carries TRBV28 and TRBJ1-1; D gene ambiguous. V was pared by 8 bases and J by 0 bases, with 19 bases between. The CDR3 is 16 amino acids. The germline V gene encodes CDR1 MDHEN and CDR2 SYDVKM. CDR3 residues: CASAKAPDKMNTEAFF. CDR3 in DNA: TGTGCCAGCGCGAAAGCCCCCGACAAGATGAACACTGAAGCTTTCTTT.